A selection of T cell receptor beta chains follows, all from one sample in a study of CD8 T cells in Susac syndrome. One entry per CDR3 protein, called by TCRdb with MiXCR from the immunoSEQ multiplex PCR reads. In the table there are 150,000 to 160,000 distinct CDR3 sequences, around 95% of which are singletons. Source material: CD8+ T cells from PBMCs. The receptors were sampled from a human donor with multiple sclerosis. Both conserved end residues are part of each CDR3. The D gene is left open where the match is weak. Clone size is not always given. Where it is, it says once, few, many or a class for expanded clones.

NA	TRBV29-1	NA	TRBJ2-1	CSGSPGPLNNEQFF	TGCAGCGGATCCCCGGGACCCTTAAACAATGAGCAGTTCTTC
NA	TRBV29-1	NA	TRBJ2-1	CSVEGADYNEQFF	TGCAGCGTTGAAGGTGCTGACTACAATGAGCAGTTCTTC
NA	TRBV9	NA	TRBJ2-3	CASSGLGLYTQYF	TGTGCCAGCAGCGGGCTGGGACTTTATACGCAGTATTTT
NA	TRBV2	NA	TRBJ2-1	CASSEALGTNNEQFF	TGTGCCAGCAGTGAAGCGCTAGGGACCAACAATGAGCAGTTCTTC
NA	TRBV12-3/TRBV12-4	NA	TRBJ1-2	CASSFEGLINYGYTF	TGTGCCAGCAGTTTCGAGGGGCTGATTAACTATGGCTACACCTTC
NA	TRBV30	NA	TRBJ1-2	CAWRESNVNIYGYTF	TGTGCCTGGAGAGAGTCTAACGTAAATATATATGGCTACACCTTC
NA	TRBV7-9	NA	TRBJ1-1	CASSHTELDTEAFF	TGTGCCAGCAGCCACACAGAGTTAGACACTGAAGCTTTCTTT
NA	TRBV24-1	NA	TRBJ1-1	CATQGIYTEAFF	TGTGCCACACAGGGAATATACACTGAAGCTTTCTTT
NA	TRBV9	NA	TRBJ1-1	CASSSSGGARTEAFF	TGTGCCAGCAGCTCCTCCGGGGGGGCGCGAACTGAAGCTTTCTTT
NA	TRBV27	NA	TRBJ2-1	CASSPGGYDEQFF	TGTGCCAGCAGTCCCGGGGGCTACGATGAGCAGTTCTTC
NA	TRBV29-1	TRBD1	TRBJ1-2	CSVGQGSGYTF	TGCAGCGTCGGACAGGGTAGTGGCTACACCTTC
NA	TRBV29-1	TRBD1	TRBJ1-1	CSAWENRGISEAFF	TGCAGCGCTTGGGAAAACAGGGGAATCTCTGAAGCTTTCTTT
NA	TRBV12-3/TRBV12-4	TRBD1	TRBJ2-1	CASSQDRERWFF	TGTGCCAGCAGTCAAGACAGGGAGAGGTGGTTCTTC
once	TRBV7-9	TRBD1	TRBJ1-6	CASSSRDRRNSPLHF	TGTGCCAGCAGCTCCCGGGACAGGCGTAATTCACCCCTCCACTTT
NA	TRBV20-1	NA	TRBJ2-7	CSAELTGAGEQYF	TGCAGTGCTGAATTAACGGGAGCCGGCGAGCAGTACTTC
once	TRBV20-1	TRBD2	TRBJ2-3	CSASSGGAVDTQYF	TGCAGTGCTTCTAGCGGGGGGGCAGTAGATACGCAGTATTTT
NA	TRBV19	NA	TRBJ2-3	CASSIGGTTDTQYF	TGTGCCAGTAGTATCGGAGGGACCACAGATACGCAGTATTTT
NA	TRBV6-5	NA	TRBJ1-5	CASSYGTKQPQHF	TGTGCCAGCAGTTACGGGACCAAACAGCCCCAGCATTTT
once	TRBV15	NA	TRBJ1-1	CATSRSLIREGGTEAFF	TGTGCCACCAGCAGATCCTTAATTAGAGAGGGGGGCACTGAAGCTTTCTTT
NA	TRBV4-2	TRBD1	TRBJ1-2	CASSPGQGFYGYTF	TGTGCCAGCAGCCCCGGACAGGGGTTCTATGGCTACACCTTC
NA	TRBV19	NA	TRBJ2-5	CASSRYQETQYF	TGTGCCAGTAGTCGGTACCAAGAGACCCAGTACTTC
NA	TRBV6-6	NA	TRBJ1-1	CASWGGNTEAFF	TGTGCCAGCTGGGGGGGAAACACTGAAGCTTTCTTT
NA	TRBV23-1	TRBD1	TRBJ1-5	CASSQPGTGNQPQHF	TGCGCCAGCAGTCAACCTGGGACAGGAAATCAGCCCCAGCATTTT
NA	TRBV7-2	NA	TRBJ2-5	CASSPDLETQYF	TGTGCCAGCAGCCCCGATCTGGAGACCCAGTACTTC
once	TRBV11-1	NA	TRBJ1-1	CATTGKGAFF	TGTGCCACAACGGGGAAGGGAGCTTTCTTT
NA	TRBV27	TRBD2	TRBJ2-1	CASSLIAGGPYNEQFF	TGTGCCAGCAGTCTCATAGCGGGGGGGCCCTACAATGAGCAGTTCTTC
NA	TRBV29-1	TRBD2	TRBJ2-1	CSDPGGFF	TGCAGCGACCCGGGGGGGTTCTTC
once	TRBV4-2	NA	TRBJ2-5	CASSQDARGPQETQYF	TGTGCCAGCAGCCAAGATGCCCGGGGCCCACAAGAGACCCAGTACTTC
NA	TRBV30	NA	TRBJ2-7	CAWRMQAPEQYF	TGTGCCTGGAGGATGCAGGCTCCCGAGCAGTACTTC
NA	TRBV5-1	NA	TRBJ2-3	CASSLGGGLPVDTQYF	TGCGCCAGCAGCTTGGGTGGGGGGCTACCGGTGGATACGCAGTATTTT
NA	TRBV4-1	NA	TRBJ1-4	CASSQAEKLFF	TGCGCCAGCAGCCAAGCCGAAAAACTGTTTTTT